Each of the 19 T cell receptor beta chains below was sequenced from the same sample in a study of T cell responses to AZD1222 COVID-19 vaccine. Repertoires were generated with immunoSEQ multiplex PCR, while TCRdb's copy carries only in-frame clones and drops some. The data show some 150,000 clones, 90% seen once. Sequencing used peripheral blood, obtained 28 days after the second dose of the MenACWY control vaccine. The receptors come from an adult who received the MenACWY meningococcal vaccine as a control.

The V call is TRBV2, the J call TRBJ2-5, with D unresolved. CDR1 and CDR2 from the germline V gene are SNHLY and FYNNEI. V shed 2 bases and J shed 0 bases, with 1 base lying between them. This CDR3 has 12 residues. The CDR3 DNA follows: TGTGCCAGCAGTGAACACCAAGAGACCCAGTACTTC. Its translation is CASSEHQETQYF.

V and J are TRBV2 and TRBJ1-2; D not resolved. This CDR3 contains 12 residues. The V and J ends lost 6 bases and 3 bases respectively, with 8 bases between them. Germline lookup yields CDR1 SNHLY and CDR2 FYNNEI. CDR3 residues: CASRPNDYGYTF. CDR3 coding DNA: TGTGCCAGCAGGCCGAACGACTATGGCTACACCTTC.

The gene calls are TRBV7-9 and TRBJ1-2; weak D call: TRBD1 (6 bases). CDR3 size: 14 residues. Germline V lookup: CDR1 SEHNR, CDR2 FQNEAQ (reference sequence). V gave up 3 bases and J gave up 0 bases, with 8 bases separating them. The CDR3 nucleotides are TGTGCCAGCAGCTTTACAGGGACTAACTATGGCTACACCTTC. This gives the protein CASSFTGTNYGYTF.

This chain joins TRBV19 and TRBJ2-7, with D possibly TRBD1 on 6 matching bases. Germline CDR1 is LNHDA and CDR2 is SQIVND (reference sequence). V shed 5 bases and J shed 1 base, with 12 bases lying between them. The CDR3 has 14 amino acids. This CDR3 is CASSPTGQSYEQYF. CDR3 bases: TGTGCCAGTAGTCCCACAGGACAGTCCTACGAGCAGTACTTC.

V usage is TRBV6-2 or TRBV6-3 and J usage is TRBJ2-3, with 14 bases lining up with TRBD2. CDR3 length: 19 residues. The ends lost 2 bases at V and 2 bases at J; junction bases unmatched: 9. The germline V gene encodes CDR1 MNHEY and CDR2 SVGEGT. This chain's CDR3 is CASSYLLGTSGRNTDTQYF. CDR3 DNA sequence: TGTGCCAGCAGTTACCTTCTAGGGACTAGCGGGAGAAACACAGATACGCAGTATTTT.

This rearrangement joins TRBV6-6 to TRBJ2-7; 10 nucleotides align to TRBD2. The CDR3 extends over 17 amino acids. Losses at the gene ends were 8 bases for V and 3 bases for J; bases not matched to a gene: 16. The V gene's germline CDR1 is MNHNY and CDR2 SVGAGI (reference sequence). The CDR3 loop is CASRRSGTSVGDYEQYF. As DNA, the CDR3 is TGTGCCAGCCGTCGTTCCGGGACTAGCGTCGGGGACTACGAGCAGTACTTC.

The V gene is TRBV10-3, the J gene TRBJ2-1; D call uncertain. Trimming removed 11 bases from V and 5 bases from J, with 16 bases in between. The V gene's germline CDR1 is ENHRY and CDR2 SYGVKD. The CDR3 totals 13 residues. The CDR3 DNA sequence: TGTGCCGCCCGGACCCTAGAGGACAATGAGCAGTTCTTC. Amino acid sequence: CAARTLEDNEQFF.

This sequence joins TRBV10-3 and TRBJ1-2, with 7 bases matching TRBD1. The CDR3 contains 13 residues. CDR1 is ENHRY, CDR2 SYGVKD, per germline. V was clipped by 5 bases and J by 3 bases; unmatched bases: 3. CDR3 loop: CAISPTGDYGYTF. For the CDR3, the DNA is TGTGCCATCAGTCCAACAGGGGACTATGGCTACACCTTC.

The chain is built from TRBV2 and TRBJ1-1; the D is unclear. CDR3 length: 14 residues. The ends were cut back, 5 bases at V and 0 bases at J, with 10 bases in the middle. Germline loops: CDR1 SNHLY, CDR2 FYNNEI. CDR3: CASSPRAVNTEAFF. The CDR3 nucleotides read TGTGCCAGCAGTCCCCGTGCAGTGAACACTGAAGCTTTCTTT.

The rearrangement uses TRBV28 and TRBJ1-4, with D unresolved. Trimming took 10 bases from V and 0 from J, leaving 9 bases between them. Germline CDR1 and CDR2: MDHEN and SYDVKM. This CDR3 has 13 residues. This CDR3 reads CATTLATNEKLFF. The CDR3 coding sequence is TGTGCCACCACACTTGCAACTAATGAAAAACTGTTTTTT.

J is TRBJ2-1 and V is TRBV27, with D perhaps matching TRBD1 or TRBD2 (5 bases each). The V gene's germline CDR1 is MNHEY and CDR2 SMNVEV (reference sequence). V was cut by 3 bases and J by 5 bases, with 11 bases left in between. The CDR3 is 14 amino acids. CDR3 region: CASSFRGVDNEQFF. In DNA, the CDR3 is TGTGCCAGCAGTTTTCGAGGGGTAGACAATGAGCAGTTCTTC.

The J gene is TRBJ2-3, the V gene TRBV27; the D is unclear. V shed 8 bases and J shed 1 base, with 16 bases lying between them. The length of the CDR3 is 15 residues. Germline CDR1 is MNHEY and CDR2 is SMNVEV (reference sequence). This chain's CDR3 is CASGNMGMGTDTQYF. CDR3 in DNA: TGTGCCAGCGGAAACATGGGTATGGGCACAGATACGCAGTATTTT.

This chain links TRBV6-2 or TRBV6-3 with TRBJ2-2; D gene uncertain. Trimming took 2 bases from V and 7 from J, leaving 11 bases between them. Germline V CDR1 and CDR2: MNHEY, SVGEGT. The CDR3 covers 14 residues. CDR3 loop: CASSYGGEYGELFF. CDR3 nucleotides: TGTGCCAGCAGTTACGGCGGTGAATACGGGGAGCTGTTTTTT.

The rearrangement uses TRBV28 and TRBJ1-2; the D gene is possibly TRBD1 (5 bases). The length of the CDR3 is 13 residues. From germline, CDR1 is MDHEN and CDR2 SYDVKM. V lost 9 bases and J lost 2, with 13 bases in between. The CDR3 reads CASSGGLNYGYTF. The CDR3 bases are TGTGCCAGTTCCGGGGGGTTGAACTATGGCTACACCTTC.

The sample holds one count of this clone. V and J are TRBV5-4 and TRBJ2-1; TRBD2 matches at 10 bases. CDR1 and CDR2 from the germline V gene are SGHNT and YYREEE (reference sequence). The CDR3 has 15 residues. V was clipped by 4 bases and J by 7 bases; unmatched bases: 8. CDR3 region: CASSNLAGVKNEQFF. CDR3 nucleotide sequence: TGTGCCAGCAGCAACCTAGCGGGAGTAAAAAATGAGCAGTTCTTC.

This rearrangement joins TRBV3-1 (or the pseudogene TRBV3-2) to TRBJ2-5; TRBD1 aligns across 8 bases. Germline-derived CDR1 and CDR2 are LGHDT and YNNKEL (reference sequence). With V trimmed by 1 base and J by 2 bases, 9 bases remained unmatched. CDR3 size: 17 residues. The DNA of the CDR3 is TGTGCCAGCAGCCAAGGACAGGGGTGGGGTGGACAAGAGACCCAGTACTTC. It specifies CASSQGQGWGGQETQYF.

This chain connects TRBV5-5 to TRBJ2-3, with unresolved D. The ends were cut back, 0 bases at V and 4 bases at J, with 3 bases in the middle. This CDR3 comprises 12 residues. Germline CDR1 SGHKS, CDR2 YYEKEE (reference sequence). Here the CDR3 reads CASSLEADTQYF. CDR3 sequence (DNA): TGTGCCAGCAGCTTGGAGGCAGATACGCAGTATTTT.

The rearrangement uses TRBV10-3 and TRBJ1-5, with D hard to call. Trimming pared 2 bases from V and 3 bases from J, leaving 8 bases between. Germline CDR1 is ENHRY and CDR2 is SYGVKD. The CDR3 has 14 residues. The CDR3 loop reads CAISERTPNQPQHF. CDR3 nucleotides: TGTGCCATCAGTGAGAGGACTCCCAATCAGCCCCAGCATTTT.

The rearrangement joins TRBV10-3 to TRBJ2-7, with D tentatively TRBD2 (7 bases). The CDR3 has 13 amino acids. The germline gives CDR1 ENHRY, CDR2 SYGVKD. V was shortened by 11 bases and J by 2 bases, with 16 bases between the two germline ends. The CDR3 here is CASWRGPAYEQYF. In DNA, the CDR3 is TGTGCCTCCTGGCGGGGGCCCGCCTACGAGCAGTACTTC.